These T cell receptor beta chains were read from a single sample in a study of blood T cells in healthy people across ages. TCRdb re-called the 5' RACE reads with MiXCR, one entry per CDR3 protein. This table has 700,000 to 900,000 distinct CDR3 sequences, 50% to 65% appearing once. Sequencing was done on a sample of blood. The receptors were sampled from an elderly man in good health. The CDR3 runs from the conserved cysteine through the conserved F or W.

>TRBV28|TRBJ2-7
CASSLIVTYYEQYF
>TRBV5-1|TRBJ2-7
CASSLEVSGTYEQYF
>TRBV19|TRBJ2-7
CASSIFGNVPYEQYF
>TRBV6-2/TRBV6-3|TRBJ2-7
CASSYTSYEQYF
>TRBV7-7|TRBJ2-6
CASSPRGPQSGANVLTF
>TRBV20-1|TRBJ2-7
CSARDGPGRAYEQYF
>TRBV20-1|TRBJ2-1
CSADSGVYNEQFF
>TRBV27|NA
CASSLSGLAAHNEQYF
>TRBV28|TRBJ1-1
CASSLGRGESFF
>TRBV20-1|TRBJ2-3
CSGASSITDTQYF
>TRBV9|TRBJ2-6
CASSVVTGGSGANVLTF
>TRBV20-1|TRBJ2-4
CSVPTTSGSAFLAKNIQYF
>TRBV28|TRBJ2-7
CASIPKGGREQYF
>TRBV20-1|TRBJ2-1
CSASQGGYNEQFF
>TRBV20-1|TRBJ2-3
CSAPFLDTQYF
>TRBV24-1|TRBJ2-1
CATSDTGVGIAHNEQFF
>TRBV20-1|TRBJ2-7
CSATNRGRTGTYEQYF
>TRBV28|TRBJ2-7
CASSRPGTDFYEQYF
>TRBV25-1|TRBJ1-6
CASSGQGYNSPLHF
>TRBV29-1|TRBJ2-3
CSVPGTSGTRYAYF
>TRBV27|TRBJ2-4
CASSYKDSTGYF
>TRBV10-2|TRBJ2-5
CASSDGAALGETQYF
>TRBV7-3|TRBJ2-3
CASSLAGPRDTQYF
>TRBV29-1|TRBJ2-1
CSVEGGGGSYNEQFF